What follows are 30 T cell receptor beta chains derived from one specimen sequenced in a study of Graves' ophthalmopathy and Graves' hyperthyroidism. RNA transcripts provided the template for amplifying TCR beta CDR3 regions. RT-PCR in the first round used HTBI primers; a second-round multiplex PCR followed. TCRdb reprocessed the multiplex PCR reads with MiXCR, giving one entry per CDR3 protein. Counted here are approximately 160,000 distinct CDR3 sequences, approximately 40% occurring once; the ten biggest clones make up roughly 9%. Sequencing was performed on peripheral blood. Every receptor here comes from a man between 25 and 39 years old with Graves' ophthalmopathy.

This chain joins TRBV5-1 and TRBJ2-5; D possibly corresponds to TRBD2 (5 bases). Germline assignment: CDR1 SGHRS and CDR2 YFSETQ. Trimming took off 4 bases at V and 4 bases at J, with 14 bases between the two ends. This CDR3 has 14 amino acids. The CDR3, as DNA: TGCGCCAGCAGCCCACCCCGGGGTGGAGAGACCCAGTACTTC. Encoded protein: CASSPPRGGETQYF.

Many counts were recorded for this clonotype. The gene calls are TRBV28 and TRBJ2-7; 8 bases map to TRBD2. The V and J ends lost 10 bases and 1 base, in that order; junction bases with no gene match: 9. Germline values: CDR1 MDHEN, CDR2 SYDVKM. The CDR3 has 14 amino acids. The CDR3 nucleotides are TGTGCCATCACCGGACTAGCTGGTTCCTACGAGCAGTACTTC. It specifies CAITGLAGSYEQYF.

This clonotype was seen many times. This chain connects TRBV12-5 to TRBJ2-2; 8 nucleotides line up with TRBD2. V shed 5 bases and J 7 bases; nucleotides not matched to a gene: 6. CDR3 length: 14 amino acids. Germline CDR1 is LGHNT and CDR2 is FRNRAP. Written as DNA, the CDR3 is TGTGCTAGTGGTCTACGGGAGGGAGACGGGGAGCTGTTTTTT. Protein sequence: CASGLREGDGELFF.

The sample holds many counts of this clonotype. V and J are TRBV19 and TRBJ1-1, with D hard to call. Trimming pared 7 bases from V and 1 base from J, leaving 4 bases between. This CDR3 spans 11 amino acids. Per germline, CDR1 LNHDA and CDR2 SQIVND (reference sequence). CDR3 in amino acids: CASNTNTEAFF. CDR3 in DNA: TGTGCCAGTAACACGAACACTGAAGCTTTCTTT.

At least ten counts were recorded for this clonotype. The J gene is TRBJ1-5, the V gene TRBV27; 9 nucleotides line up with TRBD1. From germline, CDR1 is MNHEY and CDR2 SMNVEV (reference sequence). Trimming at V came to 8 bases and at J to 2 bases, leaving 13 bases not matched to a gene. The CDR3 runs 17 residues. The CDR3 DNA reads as TGTGCCAGCGGGGGGAGGGGGGACAGGGCAGGCAATCAGCCCCAGCATTTT. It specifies CASGGRGDRAGNQPQHF.

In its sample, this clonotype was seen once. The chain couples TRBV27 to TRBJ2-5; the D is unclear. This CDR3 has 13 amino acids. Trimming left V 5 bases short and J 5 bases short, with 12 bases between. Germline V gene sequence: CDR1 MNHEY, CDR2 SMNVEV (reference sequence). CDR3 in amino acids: CASSPSPWETQYF. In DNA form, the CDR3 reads TGTGCCAGCAGTCCCTCCCCATGGGAGACCCAGTACTTC.

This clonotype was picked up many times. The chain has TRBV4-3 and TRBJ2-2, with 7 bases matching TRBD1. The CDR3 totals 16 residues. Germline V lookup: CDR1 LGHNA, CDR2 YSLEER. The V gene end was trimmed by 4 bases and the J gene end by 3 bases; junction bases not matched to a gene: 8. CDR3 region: CASSPHSGGHTGELFF. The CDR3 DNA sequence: TGCGCCAGCAGCCCCCATTCAGGGGGTCACACCGGGGAGCTGTTTTTT.

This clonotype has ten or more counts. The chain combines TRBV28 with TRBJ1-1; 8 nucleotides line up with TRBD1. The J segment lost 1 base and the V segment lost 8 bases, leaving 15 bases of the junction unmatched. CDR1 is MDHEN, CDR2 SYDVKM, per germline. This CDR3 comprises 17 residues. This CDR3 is CASGGWDRRETNTEAFF. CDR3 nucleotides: TGTGCCAGCGGGGGATGGGACAGGAGGGAAACGAACACTGAAGCTTTCTTT. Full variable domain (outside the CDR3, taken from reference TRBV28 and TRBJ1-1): DVKVTQSSRYLVKRTGEKVFLECVQDMDHENMFWYRQDPGLGLRLIYFSYDVKMKEKGDIPEGYSVSREKKERFSLILESASTNQTSMYLCASGGWDRRETNTEAFFGQGTRLTVV.

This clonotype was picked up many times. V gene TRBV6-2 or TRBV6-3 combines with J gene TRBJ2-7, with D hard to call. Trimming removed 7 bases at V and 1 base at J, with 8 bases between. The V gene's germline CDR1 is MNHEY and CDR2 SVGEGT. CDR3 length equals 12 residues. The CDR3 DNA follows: TGTGCCAGCACCTCGGCATCCTACGAGCAGTACTTC. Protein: CASTSASYEQYF.

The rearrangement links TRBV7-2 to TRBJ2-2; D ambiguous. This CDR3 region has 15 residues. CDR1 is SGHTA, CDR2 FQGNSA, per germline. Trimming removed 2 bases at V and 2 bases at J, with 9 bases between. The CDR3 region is CASSLRLTNTGELFF. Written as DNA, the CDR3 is TGTGCCAGCAGCTTAAGGCTAACTAACACCGGGGAGCTGTTTTTT. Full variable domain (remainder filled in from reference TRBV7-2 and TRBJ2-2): GAGVSQSPSNKVTEKGKDVELRCDPISGHTALYWYRQSLGQGLEFLIYFQGNSAPDKSGLPSDRFSAERTGGSVSTLTIQRTQQEDSAVYLCASSLRLTNTGELFFGEGSRLTVL.

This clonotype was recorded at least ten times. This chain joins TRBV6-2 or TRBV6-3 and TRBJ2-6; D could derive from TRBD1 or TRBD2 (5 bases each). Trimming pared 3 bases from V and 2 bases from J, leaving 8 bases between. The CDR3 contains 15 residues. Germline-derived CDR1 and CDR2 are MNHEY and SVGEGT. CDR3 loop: CASSYGGAGANVLTF. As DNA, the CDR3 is TGTGCCAGCAGTTATGGGGGAGCTGGGGCCAACGTCCTGACTTTC.

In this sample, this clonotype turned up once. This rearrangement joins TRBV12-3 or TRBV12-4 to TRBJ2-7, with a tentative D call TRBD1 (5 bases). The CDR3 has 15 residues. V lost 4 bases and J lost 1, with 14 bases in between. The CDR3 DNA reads TGTGCCAGCAGTTATCAAGGGGAAGGTTCCTACGAGCAGTACTTC. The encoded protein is CASSYQGEGSYEQYF.

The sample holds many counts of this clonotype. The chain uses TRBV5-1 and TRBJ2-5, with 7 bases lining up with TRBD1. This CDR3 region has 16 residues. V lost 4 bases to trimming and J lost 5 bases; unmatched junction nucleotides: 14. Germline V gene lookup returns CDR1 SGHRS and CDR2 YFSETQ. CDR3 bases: TGCGCCAGCAGCCTACTGGACAGGAACCTCCGGGAGACCCAGTACTTC. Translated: CASSLLDRNLRETQYF.

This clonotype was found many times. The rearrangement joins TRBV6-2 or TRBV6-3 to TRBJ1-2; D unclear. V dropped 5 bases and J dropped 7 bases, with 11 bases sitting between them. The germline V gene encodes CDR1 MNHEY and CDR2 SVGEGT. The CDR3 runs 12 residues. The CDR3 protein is CASSVLPGGYTF. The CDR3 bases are TGTGCCAGCAGTGTACTCCCGGGTGGCTACACCTTC.

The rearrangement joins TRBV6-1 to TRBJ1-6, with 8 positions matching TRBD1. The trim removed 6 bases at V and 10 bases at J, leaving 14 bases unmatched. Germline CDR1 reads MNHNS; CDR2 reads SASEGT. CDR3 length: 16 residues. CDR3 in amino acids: CASRHTKNRDRSPLHF. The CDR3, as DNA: TGTGCCAGCAGGCACACCAAGAACAGGGACAGGTCACCCCTCCACTTT.

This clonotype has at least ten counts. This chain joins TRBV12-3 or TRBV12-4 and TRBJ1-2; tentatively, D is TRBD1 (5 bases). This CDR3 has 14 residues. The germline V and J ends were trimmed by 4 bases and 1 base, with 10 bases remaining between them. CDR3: CASSSNRINYGYTF. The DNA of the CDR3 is TGTGCCAGCAGTTCAAACAGGATTAACTATGGCTACACCTTC.

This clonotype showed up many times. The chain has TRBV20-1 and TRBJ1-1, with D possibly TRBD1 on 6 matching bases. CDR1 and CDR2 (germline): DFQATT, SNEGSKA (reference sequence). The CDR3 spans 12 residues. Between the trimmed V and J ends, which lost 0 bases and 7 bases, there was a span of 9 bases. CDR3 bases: TGCAGTGCTAGAGAACAGGGCGATGAAGCTTTCTTT. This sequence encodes CSAREQGDEAFF.

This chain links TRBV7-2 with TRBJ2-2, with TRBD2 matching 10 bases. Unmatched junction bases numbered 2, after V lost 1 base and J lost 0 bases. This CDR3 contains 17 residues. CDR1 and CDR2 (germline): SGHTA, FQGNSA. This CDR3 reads CASSLGLAGANTGELFF. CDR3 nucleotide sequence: TGTGCCAGCAGCTTAGGGCTAGCGGGGGCGAACACCGGGGAGCTGTTTTTT.

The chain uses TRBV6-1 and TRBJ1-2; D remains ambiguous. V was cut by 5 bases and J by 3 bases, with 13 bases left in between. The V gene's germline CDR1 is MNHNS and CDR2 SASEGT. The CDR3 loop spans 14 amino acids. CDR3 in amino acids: CASSPDTYHYGYTF. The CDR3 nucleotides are TGTGCCAGCAGTCCTGACACCTACCACTATGGCTACACCTTC.

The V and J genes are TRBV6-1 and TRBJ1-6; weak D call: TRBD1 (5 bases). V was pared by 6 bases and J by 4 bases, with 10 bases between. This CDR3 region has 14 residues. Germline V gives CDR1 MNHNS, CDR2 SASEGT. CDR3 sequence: CASRDGGYNSPLHF. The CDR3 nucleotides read TGTGCCAGCAGGGACGGGGGATATAATTCACCCCTCCACTTT.

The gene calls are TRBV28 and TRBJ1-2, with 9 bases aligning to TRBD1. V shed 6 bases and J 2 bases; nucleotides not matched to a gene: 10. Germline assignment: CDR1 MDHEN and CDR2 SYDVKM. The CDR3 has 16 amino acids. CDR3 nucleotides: TGTGCCAGCAGGTCCCGGGACAGGGACGGCAACTATGGCTACACCTTC. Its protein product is CASRSRDRDGNYGYTF.

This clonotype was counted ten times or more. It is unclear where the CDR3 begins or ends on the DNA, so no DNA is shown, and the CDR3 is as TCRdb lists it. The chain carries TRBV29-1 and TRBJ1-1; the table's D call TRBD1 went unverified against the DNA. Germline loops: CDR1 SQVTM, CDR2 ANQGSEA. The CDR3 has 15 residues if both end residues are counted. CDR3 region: CSVSGPAGLNTEAFF.

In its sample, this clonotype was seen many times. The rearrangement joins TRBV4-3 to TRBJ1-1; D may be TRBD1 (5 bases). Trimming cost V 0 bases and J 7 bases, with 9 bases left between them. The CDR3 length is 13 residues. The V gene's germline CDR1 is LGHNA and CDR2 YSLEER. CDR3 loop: CASSQEGTNEAFF. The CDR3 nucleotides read TGCGCCAGCAGCCAAGAAGGGACGAATGAAGCTTTCTTT.

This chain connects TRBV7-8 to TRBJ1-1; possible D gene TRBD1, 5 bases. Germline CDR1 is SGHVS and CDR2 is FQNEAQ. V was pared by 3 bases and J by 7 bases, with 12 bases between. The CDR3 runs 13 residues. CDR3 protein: CASSFTTGIEAFF. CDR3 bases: TGTGCCAGCAGCTTCACAACAGGAATTGAAGCTTTCTTT.

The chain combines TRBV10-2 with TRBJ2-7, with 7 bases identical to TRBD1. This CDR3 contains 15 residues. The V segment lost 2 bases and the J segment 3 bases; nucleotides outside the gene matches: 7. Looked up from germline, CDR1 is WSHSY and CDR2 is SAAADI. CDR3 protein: CASSEGQAPHYEQYF. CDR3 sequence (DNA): TGCGCCAGCAGTGAGGGACAGGCCCCCCACTACGAGCAGTACTTC.

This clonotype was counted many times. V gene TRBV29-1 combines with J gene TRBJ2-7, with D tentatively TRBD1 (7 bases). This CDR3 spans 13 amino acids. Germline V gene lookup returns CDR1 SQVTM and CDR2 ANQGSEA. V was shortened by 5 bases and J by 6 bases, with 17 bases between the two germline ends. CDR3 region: CSVSYRGAGEQYF. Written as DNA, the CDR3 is TGCAGCGTTAGCTACAGGGGAGCGGGCGAGCAGTACTTC.

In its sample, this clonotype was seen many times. In nucleotides, the CDR3 is TGTGCCAGCAGCGTAGTGGCTAGCGCAATTTACGAGCAGTACTTC. Its translation: CASSVVASAIYEQYF. The rearrangement uses TRBV9 and TRBJ2-7; maybe TRBD2 (6 bases). V was cut by 0 bases and J by 4 bases, with 14 bases left in between. The CDR3 length is 15 residues. From germline, CDR1 is SGDLS and CDR2 YYNGEE.

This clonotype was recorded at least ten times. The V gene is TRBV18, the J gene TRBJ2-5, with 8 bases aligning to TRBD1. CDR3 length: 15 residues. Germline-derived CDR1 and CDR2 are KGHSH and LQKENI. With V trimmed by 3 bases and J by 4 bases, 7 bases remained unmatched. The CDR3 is CASSPPDRERETQYF. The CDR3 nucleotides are TGTGCCAGCTCACCCCCGGACAGGGAAAGAGAGACCCAGTACTTC.

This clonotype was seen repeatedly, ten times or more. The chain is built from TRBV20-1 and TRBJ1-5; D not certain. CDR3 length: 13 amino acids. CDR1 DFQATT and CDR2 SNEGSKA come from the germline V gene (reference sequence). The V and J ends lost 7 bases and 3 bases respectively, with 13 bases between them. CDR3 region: CSGEGPNNQPQHF. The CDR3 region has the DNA TGCAGTGGGGAGGGTCCCAACAATCAGCCCCAGCATTTT.

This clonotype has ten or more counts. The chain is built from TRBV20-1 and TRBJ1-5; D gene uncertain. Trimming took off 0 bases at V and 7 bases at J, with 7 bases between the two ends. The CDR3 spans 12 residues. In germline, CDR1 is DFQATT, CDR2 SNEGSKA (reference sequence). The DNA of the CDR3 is TGCAGTGCTAGAGATCTGAAGCAGCCCCAGCATTTT. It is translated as CSARDLKQPQHF.